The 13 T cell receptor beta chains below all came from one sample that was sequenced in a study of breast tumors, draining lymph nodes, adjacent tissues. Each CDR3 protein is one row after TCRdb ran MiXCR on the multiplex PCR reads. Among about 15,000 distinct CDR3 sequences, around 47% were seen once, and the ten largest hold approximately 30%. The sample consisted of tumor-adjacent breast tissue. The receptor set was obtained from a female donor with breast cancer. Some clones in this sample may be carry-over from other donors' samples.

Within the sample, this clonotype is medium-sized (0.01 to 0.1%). Here the CDR3 reads CACQGRFPNSPLHF. In DNA form, the CDR3 reads TGTGCCTGTCAGGGAAGGTTCCCCAATTCACCCCTCCACTTT. The V gene is TRBV6-6, the J gene TRBJ1-6; D perhaps matches TRBD1 (5 bases). Germline-derived CDR1 and CDR2 are MNHNY and SVGAGI (reference sequence). V lost 11 bases to trimming and J lost 7 bases, with 18 bases between them. The CDR3 runs to 14 residues.

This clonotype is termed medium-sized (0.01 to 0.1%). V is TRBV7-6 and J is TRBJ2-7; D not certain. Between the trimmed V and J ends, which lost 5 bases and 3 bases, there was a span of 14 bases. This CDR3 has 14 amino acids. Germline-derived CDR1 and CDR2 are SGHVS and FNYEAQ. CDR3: CASSDTQVLYEQYF. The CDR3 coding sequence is TGTGCCAGCAGCGACACACAAGTCCTCTACGAGCAGTACTTC.

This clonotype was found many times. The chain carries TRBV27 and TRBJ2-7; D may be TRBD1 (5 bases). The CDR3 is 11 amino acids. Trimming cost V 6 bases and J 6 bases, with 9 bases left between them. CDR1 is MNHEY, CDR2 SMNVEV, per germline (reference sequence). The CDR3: CASRGLGEQYF. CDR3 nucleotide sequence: TGTGCCAGCAGGGGGCTCGGCGAGCAGTACTTC.

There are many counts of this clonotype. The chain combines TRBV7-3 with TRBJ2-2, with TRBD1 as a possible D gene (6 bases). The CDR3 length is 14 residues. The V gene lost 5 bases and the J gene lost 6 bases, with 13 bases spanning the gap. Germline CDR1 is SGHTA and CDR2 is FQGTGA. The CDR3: CASSLGGGPGELFF. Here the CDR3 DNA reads TGTGCCAGCAGCCTGGGTGGGGGCCCCGGGGAGCTGTTTTTT.

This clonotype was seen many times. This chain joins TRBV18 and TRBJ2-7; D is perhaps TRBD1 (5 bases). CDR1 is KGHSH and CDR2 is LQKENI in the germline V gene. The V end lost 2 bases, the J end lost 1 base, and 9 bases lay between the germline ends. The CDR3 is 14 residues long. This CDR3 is CASSPVGQSYEQYF. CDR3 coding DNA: TGTGCCAGCTCACCAGTAGGACAATCCTACGAGCAGTACTTC.

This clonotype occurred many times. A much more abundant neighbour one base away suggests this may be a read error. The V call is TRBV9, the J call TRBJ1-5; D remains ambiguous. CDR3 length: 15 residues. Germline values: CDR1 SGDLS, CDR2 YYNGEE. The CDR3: CASSVGTLENQPPHF. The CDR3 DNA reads TGTGCCAGCAGCGTAGGAACATTAGAAAATCAGCCCCCGCATTTT.

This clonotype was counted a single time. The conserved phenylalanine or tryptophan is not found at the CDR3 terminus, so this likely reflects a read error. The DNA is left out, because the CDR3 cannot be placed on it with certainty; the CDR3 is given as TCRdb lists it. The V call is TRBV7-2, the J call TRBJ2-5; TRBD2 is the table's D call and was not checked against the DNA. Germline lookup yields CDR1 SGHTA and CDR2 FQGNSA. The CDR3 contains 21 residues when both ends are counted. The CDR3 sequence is CASSPQGGTGGGRGYGYTFGS.

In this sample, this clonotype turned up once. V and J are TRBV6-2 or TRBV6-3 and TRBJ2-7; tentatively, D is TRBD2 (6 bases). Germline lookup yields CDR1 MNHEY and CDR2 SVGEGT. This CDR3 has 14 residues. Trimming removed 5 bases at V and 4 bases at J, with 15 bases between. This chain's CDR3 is CASSLKRAPYEQYF. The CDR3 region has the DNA TGTGCCAGCAGTCTCAAGCGGGCCCCTTACGAGCAGTACTTC.

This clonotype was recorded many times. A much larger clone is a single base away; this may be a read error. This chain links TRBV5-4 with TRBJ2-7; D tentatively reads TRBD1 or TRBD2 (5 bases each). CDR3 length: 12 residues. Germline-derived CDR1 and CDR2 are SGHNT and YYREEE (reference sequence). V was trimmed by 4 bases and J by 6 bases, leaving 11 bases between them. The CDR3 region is CASSRGGSEQYF. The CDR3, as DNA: TGTGCCAGCAGCCGGGGCGGCTCCGAGCAGTACTTC. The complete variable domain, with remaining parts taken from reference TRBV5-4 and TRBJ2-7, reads ETGVTQSPTHLIKTRGQQVTLRCSSQSGHNTVSWYQQALGQGPQFIFQYYREEENGRGNFPPRFSGLQFPNYSSELNVNALELDDSALYLCASSRGGSEQYFGPGTRLTVT.

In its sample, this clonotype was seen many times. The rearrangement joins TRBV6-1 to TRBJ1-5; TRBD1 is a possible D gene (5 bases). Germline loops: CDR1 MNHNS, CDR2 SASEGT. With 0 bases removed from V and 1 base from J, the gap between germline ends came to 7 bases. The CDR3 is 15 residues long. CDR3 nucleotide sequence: TGTGCCAGCAGTGAAGCGGGACGGAGCAATCAGCCCCAGCATTTT. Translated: CASSEAGRSNQPQHF.

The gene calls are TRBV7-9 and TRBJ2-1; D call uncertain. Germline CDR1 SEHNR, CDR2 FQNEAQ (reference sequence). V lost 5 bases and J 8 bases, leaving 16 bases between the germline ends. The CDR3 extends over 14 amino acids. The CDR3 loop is CASSLGWGKDEQFF. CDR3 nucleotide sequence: TGTGCCAGCAGCCTCGGATGGGGAAAGGATGAGCAGTTCTTC.

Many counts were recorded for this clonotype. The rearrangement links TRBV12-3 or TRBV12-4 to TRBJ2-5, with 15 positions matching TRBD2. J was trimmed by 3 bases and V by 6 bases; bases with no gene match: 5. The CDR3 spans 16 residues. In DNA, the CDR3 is TGTGCCAGCAGCGGACTAGCGGGGGGGAGGAAAGAGACCCAGTACTTC. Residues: CASSGLAGGRKETQYF.

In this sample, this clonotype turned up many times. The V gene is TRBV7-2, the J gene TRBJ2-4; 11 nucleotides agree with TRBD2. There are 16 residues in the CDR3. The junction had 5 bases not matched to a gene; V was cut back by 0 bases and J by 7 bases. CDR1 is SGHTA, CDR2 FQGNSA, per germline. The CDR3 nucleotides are TGTGCCAGCAGCTTAGCGCACCGGACTAGCGGGAACATTCAGTACTTC. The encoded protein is CASSLAHRTSGNIQYF.